This section outlines one T cell receptor beta chain sequence together with its context. Its antigen target is currently unknown. Base qualities are missing; no much larger clone stands one base away. This record comes from a study of human T cells and chemical hapten exposure (dated by TCRdb to the early 2020s). About the study as a whole: For sensitization, 2% DPC in acetone was applied to an approximately 2 cm by approximately 2 cm area of upper inner arm skin. Weekly therapeutic DPC doses were additionally applied to the scalp of patients throughout the roughly 23-week study period. Patch tests used Finn chambers with 0.01% DPC on the upper back, scored after 6 days by International Contact Dermatitis Research Group standards. Most of the patients in the cohort were female, and the cohort covered alopecia areata with under or over 50% scalp involvement, alopecia totalis and alopecia universalis. The libraries were sequenced as a pool, and the TCR yield per sample differed mostly because of small variations in library volumes within the pool. This study followed changes in the peripheral blood TCR repertoire in vivo during primary and secondary sensitization of alopecia patients to the hapten diphenylcyclopropenone (DPC). Blood was sampled from patients pre-sensitization (week 0) and at 2, 6 and about 24 weeks after DPC sensitization. Blood for TCR sequencing was provided by twenty-nine alopecia patients at one to four time points (pre-sensitization, 2, 6 and 24 weeks).

Inclusive of the bounding cysteine and phenylalanine, the CDR3 is 14 residues long. Left in the record is the CDR3 DNA by itself, 42 bases read in frame from the first base. CDR1 SGHRS and CDR2 YFSETQ are derived from the germline V gene. At the junction V is shortened by 4 bases and J by 3 bases, with 13 bases in between. Study-wide conclusions, independent of this receptor: Because all patients had alopecia, a presumed autoimmune disease, the immune response of the patients might differ from that of healthy individuals. After repeated subsampling, changes were observed in the strength of the expansion versus patch-test correlation and in the threshold at which the correlation became significant. Patch test score correlated positively with the number of PT1 expanded TCRs, reaching significance at thresholds 8, 16 and 32 but not at 4. The number of TCRs above 1 in 1000 frequency did not change with DPC sensitization; there was no evidence of global repertoire structure alterations. Compared with pre-sensitization or healthy control sets, expanded TCRs formed significantly more large CDR3 similarity clusters, which is consistent with antigen-driven responses.

Library construction relied on RACE. Sequencer: NextSeq 500. During library preparation, unique molecular identifiers were attached to individual cDNA molecules so that TCRs could be counted quantitatively and reproducibly. For every blood RNA sample, sequencing covered both the TCR alpha and TCR beta chains. The original methods were these. Samples had a median of around 92,000 TCRs, with a range from roughly 20,000 to 690,600. V, J and CDR3 annotation of the TCR reads was carried out using the Decombinator software suite. Every sample was subsampled to the same number of TCRs (28,000) for the PS versus PT1 abundance plots. Expanded TCRs were defined as absent before sensitization and observed at least eight times at the 2-week time point. The public sequencing data were trimmed at Q25 with fastp and processed into clonotypes with MiXCR by TCRdb, which kept only in-frame beta chains. Every CDR3 protein is listed once, alongside the most common genes and DNA of its rows. TCRdb's processing, not the authors' own work, is the source of the V and J calls. The table for this sample lists fewer than 400,000 distinct CDR3 sequences; approximately 6.9% of them were counted only once. The top ten hold 8% to 9% of the sample.

The time point label here, explained by the study, means: patch test 1, 2 weeks after DPC sensitization. The treatment or condition label on this specimen signifies: therapeutic diphenylcyclopropenone sensitization with weekly scalp DPC. Blood at each patch-test visit was drawn before the patch test was applied. Eligible patients were aged 18 to 70, diagnosed with alopecia, deemed suitable for DPC therapy, and excluded if pregnant. Total RNA was isolated from unfractionated whole blood collected in Tempus Blood RNA tubes. The V and J segments used are TRBV5-1 and TRBJ1-2; the best D guess is TRBD1, with 6 bases matching. The TCR originated in a woman under 30 with alopecia areata. Some clones in this sample may be carry-over from other donors' samples. Sequences were derived from whole blood, sampled in connection with sensitization to the hapten diphenylcyclopropenone (DPC). The DNA sequence is given as TGCGCCAGCAGCCTTACAGGGTATGACTATGGCTACACCTTC. This yields the protein CASSLTGYDYGYTF.